Below, 17 T cell receptor beta chains from the same sample are listed, as sequenced in a study of blood T cell repertoires in COVID-19. TCRdb's table, derived via immunoSEQ multiplex PCR, lists solely in-frame clones and lacks some. The sample consists of about 380,000 clones, roughly nine tenths of them appearing once. Material: PBMCs or T cells enriched from blood (not recorded which). These receptors were collected from a woman aged 25 to 39 who had recovered from COVID-19.

The chain couples TRBV4-1 to TRBJ1-1; a weak D match, TRBD1 (5 bases). The V end lost 0 bases, the J end lost 2 bases, and 16 bases lay between the germline ends. The CDR3 is made up of 17 amino acids. Germline CDR1 and CDR2: MGHRA and YSYEKL. CDR3 nucleotides: TGCGCCAGCAGCCAAGATGTGGGTCGACAGTTAAACACTGAAGCTTTCTTT. It codes for CASSQDVGRQLNTEAFF.

This clone was picked up one time. V is TRBV27 and J is TRBJ2-1, with 9 positions matching TRBD2. Germline V gene lookup returns CDR1 MNHEY and CDR2 SMNVEV (reference sequence). CDR3 length equals 15 residues. Trimming removed 3 bases from V and 5 bases from J; junction bases left unmatched: 5. Here the CDR3 reads CASSFGLAPHNEQFF. The CDR3 region has the DNA TGTGCCAGCAGTTTCGGACTAGCGCCTCACAATGAGCAGTTCTTC.

The chain combines TRBV19 with TRBJ1-2; 12 bases line up with TRBD1. The germline V gene has CDR1 LNHDA and CDR2 SQIVND (reference sequence). There are 16 residues in the CDR3. The junction had 9 bases not matched to a gene; V was cut back by 5 bases and J by 5 bases. The CDR3 nucleotides read TGTGCCAGTAGTCTACCGGGACAGGGGGCTTCATATGGCTACACCTTC. Its translation: CASSLPGQGASYGYTF.

V is TRBV2 and J is TRBJ2-2; 10 bases line up with TRBD2. CDR1 SNHLY and CDR2 FYNNEI come from the germline V gene. CDR3 length equals 16 residues. The junction had 7 bases not matched to a gene; V was cut back by 1 base and J by 8 bases. The chain's CDR3 is CASSEGLAGAAGELFF. CDR3 DNA: TGTGCCAGCAGTGAAGGCCTAGCGGGAGCAGCGGGGGAGCTGTTTTTT.

The gene calls are TRBV28 and TRBJ1-4; TRBD1 aligns across 10 bases. The germline V gene encodes CDR1 MDHEN and CDR2 SYDVKM. Trimming removed 7 bases from V and 6 bases from J; junction bases left unmatched: 5. The CDR3 totals 14 residues. CDR3 nucleotides: TGTGCCAGCACCCCCGGACAGGGGGATGAAAAACTGTTTTTT. Encoded protein: CASTPGQGDEKLFF.

The chain joins TRBV11-2 to TRBJ1-1; 9 bases are a match to TRBD1. V lost 4 bases and J lost 0; bases outside the gene matches: 6. The germline gives CDR1 SGHAT, CDR2 FQNNGV. The length of the CDR3 is 16 residues. The CDR3 DNA is TGTGCCAGCAGCTCGGTGGACAGGGGTTTGAACACTGAAGCTTTCTTT. It is translated as CASSSVDRGLNTEAFF.

This clone is a singleton in its sample. The V gene is TRBV19, the J gene TRBJ2-3; TRBD2 matches at 11 bases. CDR3 size: 15 residues. Unmatched junction bases numbered 3, after V lost 5 bases and J lost 2 bases. CDR1 LNHDA and CDR2 SQIVND come from the germline V gene (reference sequence). This chain's CDR3 is CASSSTSGITDTQYF. The CDR3 bases are TGTGCCAGTAGTTCGACTAGCGGGATCACAGATACGCAGTATTTT.

The chain recombines TRBV5-1 with TRBJ2-4, with a weak D call TRBD2 (5 bases). Germline V gives CDR1 SGHRS, CDR2 YFSETQ. The CDR3 is made up of 14 amino acids. Trimming took off 4 bases at V and 7 bases at J, with 15 bases between the two ends. The CDR3 DNA reads as TGCGCCAGCAGCGTGGATACATCGGGGAACATTCAGTACTTC. It specifies CASSVDTSGNIQYF.

The chain links TRBV27 to TRBJ2-7; D is possibly TRBD1 (5 bases). The CDR3 is 12 residues long. V dropped 8 bases and J dropped 7 bases, with 15 bases sitting between them. Germline assignment: CDR1 MNHEY and CDR2 SMNVEV (reference sequence). The CDR3 reads CASRQGRLEQYF. Here the CDR3 DNA reads TGTGCCAGCCGCCAGGGTCGATTAGAGCAGTACTTC.

The rearrangement uses TRBV28 and TRBJ2-5; tentative D call: TRBD1 (5 bases). The ends were cut back, 6 bases at V and 5 bases at J, with 10 bases in the middle. CDR3 length equals 12 residues. In germline, CDR1 is MDHEN, CDR2 SYDVKM. CDR3 loop: CASRDKVETQYF. CDR3 sequence (DNA): TGTGCCAGCAGGGACAAGGTGGAGACCCAGTACTTC.

J is TRBJ1-1 and V is TRBV15; no reliable D call. Trimming removed 5 bases at V and 3 bases at J, with 10 bases between. CDR3 size: 13 residues. Germline CDR1 and CDR2: LNHNV and YYDKDF (reference sequence). CDR3 nucleotide sequence: TGTGCCACCAGCCCCCGGGTGGACACTGAAGCTTTCTTT. It specifies CATSPRVDTEAFF.

The V and J genes are TRBV9 and TRBJ2-2; TRBD2 might be the D (6 bases). This CDR3 comprises 14 residues. V was shortened by 4 bases and J by 5 bases, with 12 bases between the two germline ends. From germline, CDR1 is SGDLS and CDR2 YYNGEE. The CDR3 DNA follows: TGTGCCAGCAGCCCTAGTGGAGGGACCGGGGAGCTGTTTTTT. The encoded protein is CASSPSGGTGELFF.

This chain uses TRBV27 with TRBJ1-2; 7 bases line up with TRBD1. The CDR3 length is 16 residues. Germline V gene lookup returns CDR1 MNHEY and CDR2 SMNVEV (reference sequence). V shed 7 bases and J 0 bases; nucleotides not matched to a gene: 11. CDR3 coding DNA: TGTGCCAGCACAACCGGGCAGGGGGGAGCTAACTATGGCTACACCTTC. It is translated as CASTTGQGGANYGYTF.

The V call is TRBV6-5, the J call TRBJ1-1, with TRBD1 matching over 7 bases. The CDR3 sequence is 14 residues long. Germline V gives CDR1 MNHEY, CDR2 SVGAGI. With V trimmed by 5 bases and J by 0 bases, 3 bases remained unmatched. The CDR3 loop reads CASSPGQVNTEAFF. In nucleotides, the CDR3 is TGTGCCAGCAGTCCCGGACAGGTGAACACTGAAGCTTTCTTT.

This CDR3 reads CASSLTGTQYF. The CDR3 nucleotides read TGTGCCAGCTCGCTCACCGGGACCCAGTACTTC. The chain couples TRBV18 to TRBJ2-5, with D unresolved. CDR3 length: 11 amino acids. The V and J ends lost 6 bases and 7 bases respectively, with 9 bases between them. CDR1 and CDR2 from the germline V gene are KGHSH and LQKENI.

The chain has TRBV6-5 and TRBJ2-7; possible D gene TRBD2, 6 bases. V was pared by 7 bases and J by 2 bases, with 12 bases between. CDR1 and CDR2 from the germline V gene are MNHEY and SVGAGI. This CDR3 is built from 13 residues. Here the CDR3 reads CASTPRGTYEQYF. DNA of the CDR3: TGTGCCAGCACCCCCCGGGGGACCTACGAGCAGTACTTC.

This clone was recorded only once. V gene TRBV25-1 combines with J gene TRBJ2-7, with D possibly matching TRBD2 (6 bases). Germline loops: CDR1 MGHDK, CDR2 SYGVNS. The V end was cut by 4 bases, the J end by 3 bases, with 7 bases between. The CDR3 has 12 residues. The CDR3 nucleotides are TGTGCCAGCAGTGGGGAGGACTACGAGCAGTACTTC. This sequence encodes CASSGEDYEQYF.